This T cell receptor (beta chain) was found in a study of blood T cell repertoires in COVID-19. Methods used by the authors: Using reference gene primer amplification, nucleated cell counts were estimated. The protocol was immunoSEQ multiplex PCR, while the TCRdb copy is restricted to in-frame clones and leaves out a portion. The V and J calls and clone size are taken from that table; D and trimming were inferred from the DNA. The data contain under 120,000 clones, about 88% of them singletons. Trimming removed 2 bases from V and 6 bases from J; junction bases left unmatched: 12. The CDR3 is 16 amino acids. Per germline, CDR1 MNHEY and CDR2 SVGEGT.

This sequence originates from a human donor in a cohort sampled during active COVID-19. The chain couples TRBV6-2 or TRBV6-3 to TRBJ2-7; 8 nucleotides match TRBD1. The sequencing sample was made of peripheral blood. The CDR3 region has the DNA TGTGCCAGCAGTTACCGAAGTCAGGGGGCTCGGGCCGAGCAGTACTTC. Its translation is CASSYRSQGARAEQYF.